This T cell receptor beta chain was recorded in a study of cytomegalovirus exposure and HLA in healthy donors. Notes on the study in general: A missense DCLRE1C variant was associated with V- and J-gene trimming of TCR beta chains in a later analysis, and an independent cohort replicated the association. From TCR beta sequences, most subjects' HLA-A and HLA-B alleles were reportedly predicted accurately.

With regard to this clone: Its antigen is still unknown.

In the PCR, 60 Vbeta and 13 Jbeta primers were used. Sequenced by immunoSEQ multiplex PCR; TCRdb stores in-frame clones only, minus some. Found here are under 250,000 clones, roughly 78% of them singletons; the top ten hold 0.47%. With V trimmed by 0 bases and J by 0 bases, 8 bases remained unmatched. CDR3 length equals 18 residues. Germline V gene data show CDR1 as SGHRS and CDR2 as YFSETQ. This receptor was identified in a boy younger than 18 in good health and CMV-seronegative. The sample consisted of PBMCs. The rearrangement joins TRBV5-1 to TRBJ1-1; 10 nucleotides match TRBD1. The CDR3 loop is CASSLAGTGARVNTEAFF. CDR3 bases: TGCGCCAGCAGCTTGGCCGGGACAGGGGCTCGCGTGAACACTGAAGCTTTCTTT. The complete variable domain, with remaining parts taken from reference TRBV5-1 and TRBJ1-1, reads KAGVTQTPRYLIKTRGQQVTLSCSPISGHRSVSWYQQTPGQGLQFLFEYFSETQRNKGNFPGRFSGRQFSNSRSEMNVSTLELGDSALYLCASSLAGTGARVNTEAFFGQGTRLTVV.